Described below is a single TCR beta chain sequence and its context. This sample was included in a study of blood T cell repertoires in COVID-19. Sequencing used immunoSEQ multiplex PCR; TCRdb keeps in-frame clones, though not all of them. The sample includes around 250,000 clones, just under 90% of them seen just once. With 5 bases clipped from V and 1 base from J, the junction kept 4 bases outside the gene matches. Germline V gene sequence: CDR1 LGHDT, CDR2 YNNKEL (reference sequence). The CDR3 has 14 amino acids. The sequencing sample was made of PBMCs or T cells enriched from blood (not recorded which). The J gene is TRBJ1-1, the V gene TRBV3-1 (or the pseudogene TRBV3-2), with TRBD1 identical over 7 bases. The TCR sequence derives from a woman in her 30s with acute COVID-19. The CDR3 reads CASSATGRNTEAFF. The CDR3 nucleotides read TGTGCCAGCAGCGCGACAGGGCGGAACACTGAAGCTTTCTTT.